The clone carrying this TCR beta chain was counted at least ten times. Sequencing used immunoSEQ multiplex PCR; TCRdb keeps in-frame clones, though not all of them. This sample has about 120,000 clones, with 80% found just once. With V trimmed by 2 bases and J by 3 bases, 4 bases remained unmatched. Germline loops: CDR1 MNHNS, CDR2 SASEGT. This CDR3 has 15 residues. The data derive from a study of blood T cell repertoires in COVID-19. About the study: Sources were T cells, B-cell-depleted T cells, or PBMCs; the material itself was cDNA or gDNA.

Source material: peripheral blood. V and J are TRBV6-1 and TRBJ1-5, with 7 positions matching TRBD1. The TCR originated in a man aged 55 to 70 with active or convalescent COVID-19. The CDR3 loop is CASSEWQGDNQPQHF. DNA of the CDR3: TGTGCCAGCAGTGAATGGCAGGGGGACAATCAGCCCCAGCATTTT.